This T cell receptor beta chain was found in a study of T cell changes during pregnancy in multiple sclerosis. Here immunoSEQ multiplex PCR was the method, and the copy in TCRdb shows in-frame clones only, minus some. In the table there are almost 50,000 clones, 80% to 95% of which are singletons. CDR3 length: 14 residues. Between the trimmed V and J ends, which lost 5 bases and 1 base, there was a span of 11 bases. Germline CDR1 SGHTA, CDR2 FQGTGA. The source of this sequence is a female donor with multiple sclerosis, enrolled in a pregnancy study. The material was peripheral blood, obtained after pregnancy. The chain has TRBV7-3 and TRBJ2-5; D is possibly TRBD1 (6 bases). The DNA of the CDR3 is TGTGCCAGCAGCCGTTCCAGGGGCCAAGAGACCCAGTACTTC. It yields the protein CASSRSRGQETQYF.